This entry lists 13 T cell receptor beta chains sequenced from one sample in a study of shared clonotypes between healthy human individuals. Terminally differentiated effector memory CD45RA+ cells were left out of the naive CD8 fraction, which was CD45RO-negative and positively selected for CCR7. This table comes from immunoSEQ multiplex PCR, and its TCRdb copy is limited to in-frame clones, with some not included. The profile shows millions of clones, around 96% of them singletons. Sequenced sample: naive CD8+ T cells sorted from blood. The receptor source for this set is a man aged 18 to 30 in good health.

The rearrangement joins TRBV6-6 to TRBJ1-2; 7 nucleotides match TRBD1. The germline gives CDR1 MNHNY, CDR2 SVGAGI (reference sequence). J lost 4 bases, V lost 7 bases, and 3 bases had no gene match. The CDR3 loop spans 12 amino acids. The CDR3 is CASKGGTYGYTF. CDR3 coding DNA: TGTGCCAGCAAAGGGGGCACCTATGGCTACACCTTC.

The rearrangement joins TRBV5-6 to TRBJ2-7; 7 bases are shared with TRBD1. This CDR3 comprises 14 residues. The germline V gene encodes CDR1 SGHDT and CDR2 YYEEEE. Germline trimming cut 3 bases from V and 3 bases from J; bases unmatched to any gene: 6. The CDR3 nucleotides are TGTGCCAGCAGCTCCGGGACAGTGAACTACGAGCAGTACTTC. Amino acids: CASSSGTVNYEQYF.

V is TRBV28 and J is TRBJ2-5; TRBD2 is a possible D gene (6 bases). The CDR3 loop spans 16 amino acids. Trimming stripped 7 bases from V and 5 bases from J, with 23 bases between. Germline V lookup: CDR1 MDHEN, CDR2 SYDVKM. DNA for the CDR3: TGTGCCAGCACCTCGCGACTAGAATCACAGAGGGAGACCCAGTACTTC. As protein: CASTSRLESQRETQYF.

This chain links TRBV28 with TRBJ2-5; TRBD1 agrees at 9 bases. Germline CDR1 MDHEN, CDR2 SYDVKM. There are 13 residues in the CDR3. Trimming cost V 9 bases and J 2 bases; bases outside gene matches: 4. CDR3 nucleotide sequence: TGTGCCAGTTACAGGGGGCTGCAAGAGACCCAGTACTTC. This sequence encodes CASYRGLQETQYF.

V is TRBV5-4 and J is TRBJ1-6; D might be TRBD1 (5 bases). This CDR3 spans 15 amino acids. Germline values: CDR1 SGHNT, CDR2 YYREEE (reference sequence). V was pared by 2 bases and J by 7 bases, with 13 bases between. CDR3 loop: CASSFSETANSPLHF. CDR3 nucleotides: TGTGCCAGCAGCTTCTCCGAGACAGCCAATTCACCCCTCCACTTT.

The chain links TRBV27 to TRBJ2-7; D is perhaps TRBD2 (6 bases). V lost 4 bases and J lost 5, with 18 bases in between. This CDR3 contains 15 residues. CDR1 is MNHEY and CDR2 is SMNVEV in the germline V gene (reference sequence). The CDR3 DNA follows: TGTGCCAGCAGTTCTGGGACTTTTCTCGGGCACGAGCAGTACTTC. Encoded protein: CASSSGTFLGHEQYF.

This chain joins TRBV6-6 and TRBJ2-5; D unresolved. CDR1 MNHNY and CDR2 SVGAGI come from the germline V gene (reference sequence). The CDR3 is 14 amino acids. V was clipped by 3 bases and J by 2 bases, with 10 bases between them. CDR3 sequence: CASSYTSVQETQYF. CDR3 coding DNA: TGTGCCAGCAGTTATACGTCCGTGCAAGAGACCCAGTACTTC.

The chain combines TRBV13 with TRBJ2-7; TRBD1 aligns across 9 bases. The CDR3 totals 15 residues. CDR1 and CDR2 from the germline V gene are PRHDT and FYEKMQ (reference sequence). Trimming took 6 bases from V and 5 from J; bases not matched to a gene: 11. The chain's CDR3 is CASSPRDREVHEQYF. CDR3 nucleotide sequence: TGTGCCAGCAGTCCGAGGGACAGGGAAGTCCACGAGCAGTACTTC.

This rearrangement joins TRBV11-2 to TRBJ2-5; 7 nucleotides line up with TRBD2. The J call may not be correct, given that the DNA end is closer to TRBJ2-7. CDR1 and CDR2 (germline): SGHAT, FQNNGV. The CDR3 extends over 13 amino acids. The CDR3 here is CASSRREGYEQYF. CDR3 in DNA: TGTGCCAGCAGCCGAAGGGAGGGCTACGAGCAGTACTTC.

The chain joins TRBV6-6 to TRBJ2-7; a weak D match, TRBD1 (6 bases). CDR1 is MNHNY and CDR2 is SVGAGI in the germline V gene (reference sequence). The V and J ends lost 2 bases and 2 bases respectively, with 13 bases between them. The CDR3 runs 15 residues. The CDR3 protein is CASSYSNRETYEQYF. CDR3 nucleotide sequence: TGTGCCAGCAGTTACAGCAACAGGGAAACCTACGAGCAGTACTTC.

The genes are TRBV14 and TRBJ1-2; TRBD1 might be the D (5 bases). This CDR3 comprises 14 residues. Trimming shortened V by 2 bases and J by 4 bases, and 11 bases separated the two germline ends. CDR1 is SGHDN and CDR2 is FVKESK in the germline V gene. The CDR3 DNA reads as TGTGCCAGCAGCCAACTAGACAGCATCTATGGCTACACCTTC. Protein product: CASSQLDSIYGYTF.

V usage is TRBV2 and J usage is TRBJ2-7, with 8 bases identical to TRBD2. Trimming at V came to 7 bases and at J to 6 bases, leaving 2 bases not matched to a gene. Germline CDR1 SNHLY, CDR2 FYNNEI. The CDR3 is made up of 11 amino acids. CDR3 in amino acids: CASTGGAEQYF. The CDR3 DNA reads as TGTGCCAGCACGGGGGGGGCCGAGCAGTACTTC.

The chain joins TRBV11-2 to TRBJ2-5; no clear D. Trimming stripped 3 bases from V and 4 bases from J, with 12 bases between. The CDR3 has 14 residues. From germline, CDR1 is SGHAT and CDR2 FQNNGV. The CDR3 here is CASSLDPRGETQYF. The CDR3 bases are TGTGCCAGCAGCTTGGACCCTAGAGGAGAGACCCAGTACTTC.